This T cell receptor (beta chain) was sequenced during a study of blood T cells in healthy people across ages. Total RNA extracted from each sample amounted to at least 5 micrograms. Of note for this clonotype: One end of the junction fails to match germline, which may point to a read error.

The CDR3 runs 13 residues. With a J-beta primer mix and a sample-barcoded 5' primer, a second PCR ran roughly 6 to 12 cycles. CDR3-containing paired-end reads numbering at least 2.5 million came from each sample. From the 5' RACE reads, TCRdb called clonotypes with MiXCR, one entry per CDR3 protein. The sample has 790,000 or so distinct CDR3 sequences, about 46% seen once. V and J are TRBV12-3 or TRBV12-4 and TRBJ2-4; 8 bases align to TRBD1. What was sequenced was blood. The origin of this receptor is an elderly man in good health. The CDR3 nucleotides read TGTGCCAGCAGGGACAGGGTAAAATACGAGCAGTGCTTC. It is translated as CASRDRVKYEQCF.